This entry lists 20 T cell receptor beta chains sequenced from one sample in a study of shared clonotypes between healthy human individuals. Naive CD8 cells, CD45RO-negative and positively selected for CCR7, excluded terminally differentiated effector memory CD45RA+ cells. Sequencing was performed with immunoSEQ multiplex PCR; in TCRdb, only in-frame clones are kept and a portion is missing. The data show about 1,800,000 clones, around 96% seen once. Sequences were obtained from naive CD8+ T cells sorted from blood. The receptor source for this set is a young man in good health.

This chain connects TRBV7-2 to TRBJ1-1, with D possibly matching TRBD1 (5 bases). Germline CDR1 SGHTA, CDR2 FQGNSA. V gave up 1 base and J gave up 0 bases, with 9 bases separating them. This CDR3 spans 15 amino acids. The chain's CDR3 is CASSLVLGLNTEAFF. Here the CDR3 DNA reads TGTGCCAGCAGCTTAGTTCTGGGACTGAACACTGAAGCTTTCTTT.

The chain has TRBV5-6 and TRBJ1-1, with no clear D. Trimming pared 0 bases from V and 3 bases from J, leaving 15 bases between. Germline V gene data show CDR1 as SGHDT and CDR2 as YYEEEE. This CDR3 comprises 16 residues. The CDR3, as DNA: TGTGCCAGCAGCTTGGCCGTCGGCGGAACATACACTGAAGCTTTCTTT. It is translated as CASSLAVGGTYTEAFF.

The chain has TRBV6-5 and TRBJ2-5, with 9 positions matching TRBD1. Unmatched junction bases numbered 10, after V lost 3 bases and J lost 5 bases. Germline loops: CDR1 MNHEY, CDR2 SVGAGI. CDR3 length: 16 residues. CDR3 residues: CASSYRQGVWAETQYF. The CDR3 region has the DNA TGTGCCAGCAGTTATCGACAGGGGGTTTGGGCGGAGACCCAGTACTTC.

The V and J genes are TRBV27 and TRBJ2-1; D gene ambiguous. V was clipped by 6 bases and J by 8 bases, with 23 bases between them. Germline V gene lookup returns CDR1 MNHEY and CDR2 SMNVEV (reference sequence). The CDR3 covers 16 residues. The CDR3 reads CASSLTLGFGPDEQFF. Written as DNA, the CDR3 is TGTGCCAGCAGCCTTACATTGGGATTCGGACCGGATGAGCAGTTCTTC.

This chain uses TRBV6-5 with TRBJ2-7; tentatively, D is TRBD1 (5 bases). Germline V gene data show CDR1 as MNHEY and CDR2 as SVGAGI. CDR3 length: 14 residues. The V gene lost 5 bases and the J gene lost 7 bases, with 18 bases spanning the gap. For the CDR3, the DNA is TGTGCCAGCAGTCTGGCAGGGATACCCGAGGAGCAGTACTTC. Its translation: CASSLAGIPEEQYF.

V usage is TRBV19 and J usage is TRBJ2-2; D might be TRBD2 (5 bases). The CDR3 is 15 residues long. Germline CDR1 and CDR2: LNHDA and SQIVND (reference sequence). V lost 5 bases to trimming and J lost 5 bases, with 15 bases between them. CDR3 region: CASSAEGADTGELFF. The CDR3 DNA is TGTGCCAGTAGTGCTGAGGGAGCGGATACCGGGGAGCTGTTTTTT.

In this sample, this clone turned up once. This CDR3 is CASSSGTSDQPQHF. The CDR3 coding sequence is TGTGCCAGCTCCTCGGGCACCTCGGATCAGCCCCAGCATTTT. The rearrangement joins TRBV13 to TRBJ1-5; no clear D. Trimming took off 8 bases at V and 5 bases at J, with 16 bases between the two ends. This CDR3 region has 14 residues. Per germline, CDR1 PRHDT and CDR2 FYEKMQ (reference sequence).

The chain employs TRBV10-3 and TRBJ2-3; TRBD2 is a possible D gene (6 bases). Germline assignment: CDR1 ENHRY and CDR2 SYGVKD. This CDR3 contains 14 residues. Trimming took off 7 bases at V and 1 base at J, with 12 bases between the two ends. CDR3 region: CAINREWGTDTQYF. DNA of the CDR3: TGTGCCATCAATCGGGAGTGGGGCACAGATACGCAGTATTTT.

The chain uses TRBV13 and TRBJ2-1; maybe TRBD2 (5 bases). V gave up 5 bases and J gave up 10 bases, with 15 bases separating them. This CDR3 contains 13 residues. The germline V gene has CDR1 PRHDT and CDR2 FYEKMQ (reference sequence). As DNA, the CDR3 is TGTGCCAGCAGCCCCAACGCAGAGCGGGAGCAGTTCTTC. Translation: CASSPNAEREQFF.

V is TRBV5-1 and J is TRBJ2-2; D is possibly TRBD2 (6 bases). CDR1 is SGHRS, CDR2 YFSETQ, per germline. The CDR3 is 15 residues long. Trimming pared 4 bases from V and 5 bases from J, leaving 15 bases between. CDR3 sequence (DNA): TGCGCCAGCAGCCCGGGACTGACCGGGACCGGGGAGCTGTTTTTT. This translates into CASSPGLTGTGELFF.

V usage is TRBV9 and J usage is TRBJ2-4, with 8 bases lining up with TRBD2. The CDR3 has 17 amino acids. The V gene end was trimmed by 0 bases and the J gene end by 2 bases; junction bases not matched to a gene: 7. Germline V gene data show CDR1 as SGDLS and CDR2 as YYNGEE. CDR3 region: CASSVGSGANSKNIQYF. CDR3 bases: TGTGCCAGCAGCGTAGGTAGCGGGGCAAACTCCAAAAACATTCAGTACTTC.

This clone was detected once. The chain carries TRBV11-2 and TRBJ1-2; maybe TRBD1 (5 bases). Per germline, CDR1 SGHAT and CDR2 FQNNGV. This CDR3 is built from 14 residues. V lost 4 bases and J lost 5, with 14 bases in between. In DNA, the CDR3 is TGTGCCAGCAGCTACTCCGGGGGATTATATGGCTACACCTTC. This gives the protein CASSYSGGLYGYTF.

The chain has TRBV28 and TRBJ2-7, with 10 bases fitting TRBD2. The trim removed 4 bases at V and 3 bases at J, leaving 9 bases unmatched. Germline V gene sequence: CDR1 MDHEN, CDR2 SYDVKM. This CDR3 comprises 16 residues. In DNA form, the CDR3 reads TGTGCCAGCAGTTCCCTTCTAGCGGGAGAGGTCTACGAGCAGTACTTC. Amino acid sequence: CASSSLLAGEVYEQYF.

This clone was recorded only once. This chain uses TRBV11-2 with TRBJ2-7; D gene unclear. The CDR3 runs 12 residues. V was trimmed by 5 bases and J by 2 bases, leaving 7 bases between them. The germline CDR1 and CDR2 sequences are SGHAT and FQNNGV. CDR3 sequence reads: CASSTGAYEQYF. The CDR3, as DNA: TGTGCCAGCAGCACCGGAGCCTACGAGCAGTACTTC.

The DNA of the CDR3 is TGTGCCAGCAGTTACGGTACGAACACAGATACGCAGTATTTT. It codes for CASSYGTNTDTQYF. The chain uses TRBV6-5 and TRBJ2-3, with D unresolved. V lost 2 bases and J lost 2, with 8 bases in between. Germline values: CDR1 MNHEY, CDR2 SVGAGI. This CDR3 is built from 14 residues.

J is TRBJ2-5 and V is TRBV9; D is unresolved. Germline CDR1 reads SGDLS; CDR2 reads YYNGEE. Trimming stripped 3 bases from V and 0 bases from J, with 9 bases between. This CDR3 spans 14 amino acids. For the CDR3, the DNA is TGTGCCAGCAGCGAACACTTGTACCAAGAGACCCAGTACTTC. Protein product: CASSEHLYQETQYF.

The genes are TRBV27 and TRBJ1-1; D may be TRBD1 (5 bases). The germline V gene encodes CDR1 MNHEY and CDR2 SMNVEV (reference sequence). Trimming took 6 bases from V and 4 from J, leaving 18 bases between them. The CDR3 sequence is 15 residues long. CDR3 in amino acids: CASRILARGGTEAFF. The CDR3 nucleotides are TGTGCCAGCAGGATCTTGGCCCGCGGGGGCACTGAAGCTTTCTTT.

In DNA, the CDR3 is TGTGCCAGTAGTATCTGGGACTCTGAAGCTTTCTTT. As protein: CASSIWDSEAFF. The chain combines TRBV19 with TRBJ1-1, with TRBD1 as a possible D gene (5 bases). CDR3 length equals 12 residues. The germline V gene encodes CDR1 LNHDA and CDR2 SQIVND (reference sequence). V was trimmed by 3 bases and J by 6 bases, leaving 8 bases between them.

The chain couples TRBV13 to TRBJ1-2, with D uncertain. Per the germline V gene, CDR1 is PRHDT and CDR2 is FYEKMQ (reference sequence). This CDR3 contains 12 residues. Trimming removed 6 bases at V and 5 bases at J, with 10 bases between. CDR3 bases: TGTGCCAGCAGGGCCCCGTCGTATGGCTACACCTTC. Its protein is CASRAPSYGYTF.

DNA of the CDR3: TGCGCCAGCAGCCAGGTAATAGCGGGGCACCCCTACGAGCAGTACTTC. Translated, it gives CASSQVIAGHPYEQYF. The chain couples TRBV4-1 to TRBJ2-7, with 8 bases identical to TRBD2. Trimming removed 3 bases from V and 2 bases from J; junction bases left unmatched: 9. From germline, CDR1 is MGHRA and CDR2 YSYEKL. The CDR3 is 16 residues long.